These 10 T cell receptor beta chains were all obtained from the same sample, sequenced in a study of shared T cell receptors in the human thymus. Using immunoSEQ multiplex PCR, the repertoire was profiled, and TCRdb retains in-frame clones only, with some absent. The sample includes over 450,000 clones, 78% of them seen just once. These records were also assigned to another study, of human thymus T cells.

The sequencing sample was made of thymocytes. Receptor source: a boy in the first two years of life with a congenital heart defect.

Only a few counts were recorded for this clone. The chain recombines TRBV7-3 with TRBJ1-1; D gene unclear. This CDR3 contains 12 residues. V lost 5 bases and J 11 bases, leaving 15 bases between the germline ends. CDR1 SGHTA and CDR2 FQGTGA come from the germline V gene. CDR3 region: CASSPEGGKAFF. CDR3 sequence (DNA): TGTGCCAGCAGCCCAGAGGGAGGGAAGGCTTTCTTT.

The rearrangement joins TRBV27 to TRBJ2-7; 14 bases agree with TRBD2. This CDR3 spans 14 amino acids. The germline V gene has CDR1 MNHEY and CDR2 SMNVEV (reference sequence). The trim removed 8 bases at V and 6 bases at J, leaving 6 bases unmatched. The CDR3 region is CASSRLAGGGEQYF. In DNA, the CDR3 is TGTGCCAGCTCTAGACTAGCGGGAGGGGGCGAGCAGTACTTC.

This chain's CDR3 is CASSGSLAGAEQYF. Here the CDR3 DNA reads TGTGCCAGCAGCGGCAGCCTAGCGGGAGCCGAGCAGTACTTC. The rearrangement uses TRBV4-2 and TRBJ2-5; 10 bases align to TRBD2. The J call is doubtful: the DNA matches TRBJ2-7 better. The length of the CDR3 is 14 residues. Per the germline V gene, CDR1 is LGHNA and CDR2 is YNFKEQ.

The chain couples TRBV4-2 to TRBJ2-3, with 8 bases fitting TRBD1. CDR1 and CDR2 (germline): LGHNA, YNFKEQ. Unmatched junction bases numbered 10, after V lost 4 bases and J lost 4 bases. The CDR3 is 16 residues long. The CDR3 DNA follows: TGTGCCAGCAGCCGGAGCGTGGACAGGGATCCAGATACGCAGTATTTT. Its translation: CASSRSVDRDPDTQYF.

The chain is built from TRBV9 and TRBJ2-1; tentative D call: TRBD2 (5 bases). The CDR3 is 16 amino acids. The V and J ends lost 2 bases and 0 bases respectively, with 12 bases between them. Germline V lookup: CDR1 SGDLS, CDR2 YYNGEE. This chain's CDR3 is CASSVGGRSSYNEQFF. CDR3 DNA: TGTGCCAGCAGCGTTGGCGGGCGTAGCTCCTACAATGAGCAGTTCTTC.

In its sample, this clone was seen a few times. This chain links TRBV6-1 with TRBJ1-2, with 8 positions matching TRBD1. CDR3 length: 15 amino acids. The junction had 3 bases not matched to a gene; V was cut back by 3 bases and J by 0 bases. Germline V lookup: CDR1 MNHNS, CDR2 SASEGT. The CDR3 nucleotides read TGTGCCAGCAGTGAGGTGACAGGGGCTAACTATGGCTACACCTTC. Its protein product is CASSEVTGANYGYTF.

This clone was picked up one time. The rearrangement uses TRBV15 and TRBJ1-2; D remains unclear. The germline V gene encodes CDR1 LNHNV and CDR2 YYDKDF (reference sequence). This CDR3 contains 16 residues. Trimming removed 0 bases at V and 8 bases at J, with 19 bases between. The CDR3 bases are TGTGCCACCAGCAGAGATCCGACACCCGGTATCCGGGGCTACACCTTC. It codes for CATSRDPTPGIRGYTF.

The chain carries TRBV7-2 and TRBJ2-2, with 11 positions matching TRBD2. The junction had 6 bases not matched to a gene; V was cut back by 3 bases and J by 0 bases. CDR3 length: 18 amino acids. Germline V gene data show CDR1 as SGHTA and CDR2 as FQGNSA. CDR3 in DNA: TGTGCCAGCAGCTTGGTGACTAGCGGGGTCTCGAACACCGGGGAGCTGTTTTTT. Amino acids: CASSLVTSGVSNTGELFF.

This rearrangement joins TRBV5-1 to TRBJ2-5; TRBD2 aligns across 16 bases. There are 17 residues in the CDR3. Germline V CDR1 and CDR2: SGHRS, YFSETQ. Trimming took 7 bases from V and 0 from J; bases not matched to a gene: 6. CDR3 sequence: CASPGGLAGGYQETQYF. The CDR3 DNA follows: TGCGCCAGCCCGGGGGGACTAGCGGGAGGGTACCAAGAGACCCAGTACTTC. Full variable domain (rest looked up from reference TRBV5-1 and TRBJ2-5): KAGVTQTPRYLIKTRGQQVTLSCSPISGHRSVSWYQQTPGQGLQFLFEYFSETQRNKGNFPGRFSGRQFSNSRSEMNVSTLELGDSALYLCASPGGLAGGYQETQYFGPGTRLLVL.

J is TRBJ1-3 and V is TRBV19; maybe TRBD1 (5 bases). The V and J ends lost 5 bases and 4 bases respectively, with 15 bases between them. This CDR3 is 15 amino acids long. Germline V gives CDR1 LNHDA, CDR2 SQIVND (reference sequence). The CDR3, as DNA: TGTGCCAGTAGTTACATCCCGGGGGTCGGAAACACCATATATTTT. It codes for CASSYIPGVGNTIYF.